What follows describes a single T cell receptor beta chain. The CDR3 is made up of 14 amino acids. The V gene's germline CDR1 is SGHRS and CDR2 YFSETQ. V lost 0 bases and J lost 6, with 13 bases in between. The data belong to a study of blood T cell repertoires in COVID-19. Study details: Samples representing acute and convalescent COVID-19 were sourced from the United States, Italy and Spain. Nucleic acid was either cDNA or gDNA, and it came from T cells, B-cell-depleted T cells, or PBMCs.

Clones were sequenced by immunoSEQ multiplex PCR, and TCRdb holds only the in-frame ones, with some missing. This table has approximately 94,000 clones, approximately 90% appearing once. Sequencing was carried out using peripheral blood. The chain recombines TRBV5-1 with TRBJ2-7; D is unclear. The sequence was collected from a woman in her forties or fifties in a cohort sampled during active COVID-19. Here the CDR3 reads CASSLVSAGSEQYF. CDR3 sequence (DNA): TGCGCCAGCAGCTTGGTCTCGGCAGGATCCGAGCAGTACTTC.